The sequence of this T cell receptor beta chain was determined in a study of cytomegalovirus exposure and HLA in healthy donors. General study results and limits: According to the study, roughly 160 TCR beta chains were cytomegalovirus-associated.

About this clone: Antigen: not known.

Germline loops: CDR1 LNHNV, CDR2 YYDKDF (reference sequence). Trimming cost V 5 bases and J 3 bases, with 11 bases left between them. The CDR3 extends over 14 amino acids. Generated by immunoSEQ multiplex PCR, the TCRdb table keeps only in-frame clones and is missing some. This sample has about 69,000 clones; approximately 94% occur once, and the top ten carry more than 0.9%. The validation cohort, a group of roughly 120 subjects, included the donors and was separate from the roughly 670-subject first cohort. The TCR was taken from a woman younger than 30 in good health and CMV-seronegative. The sample comprised PBMCs. V and J are TRBV15 and TRBJ1-5; D gene ambiguous. CDR3 loop: CATSYSSSNQPQHF. The CDR3 bases are TGTGCCACCAGCTACAGTTCCTCCAATCAGCCCCAGCATTTT.